These 11 T cell receptor beta chains were sequenced from one sample in a study of T-cell reconstitution after alpha-beta-depleted transplantation in children. It was with unique molecular identifiers that the TCRbeta library was prepared. TCRdb processed the PCR reads anew with MiXCR; each CDR3 protein has one entry. The data contain 200,000 to 250,000 distinct CDR3 sequences, about 11% of them seen just once; the ten biggest clones take up 28%. The source was PBMCs, collected before TCRalphabeta/CD19-depleted stem cell transplant. These TCRs come from a child younger than two with acute myeloid leukemia, due to receive a stem cell transplant.

This clonotype has ten or more counts. V gene TRBV7-9 combines with J gene TRBJ1-5, with D tentatively TRBD1 (6 bases). Deletions cut 3 bases from V and 3 bases from J, with 12 bases between. There are 15 residues in the CDR3. The germline CDR1 and CDR2 sequences are SEHNR and FQNEAQ (reference sequence). CDR3 nucleotides: TGTGCCAGCAGCTTTCAACAGGGTAACAATCAGCCCCAGCATTTT. Translating gives CASSFQQGNNQPQHF. The variable domain in full, completed from reference TRBV7-9 and TRBJ1-5, reads DTGVSQNPRHKITKRGQNVTFRCDPISEHNRLYWYRQTLGQGPEFLTYFQNEAQLEKSRLLSDRFSAERPKGSFSTLEIQRTEQGDSAMYLCASSFQQGNNQPQHFGDGTRLSIL.

The V gene is TRBV6-4, the J gene TRBJ2-2, with D perhaps given as TRBD1 or TRBD2 (5 bases each). CDR1 MRHNA and CDR2 SNTAGT come from the germline V gene. Trimming cost V 8 bases and J 2 bases, with 12 bases left between them. There are 14 residues in the CDR3. In nucleotides, the CDR3 is TGTGCCAGCGCCCCTCGGGGCAACACCGGGGAGCTGTTTTTT. Translated, it gives CASAPRGNTGELFF.

In this sample, this clonotype turned up many times. The chain employs TRBV7-8 and TRBJ1-4; D ambiguous. Germline CDR1 is SGHVS and CDR2 is FQNEAQ. CDR3 size: 16 residues. V lost 1 base and J lost 3, with 12 bases in between. The CDR3 sequence is CASSLDINYSNEKLFF. CDR3 in DNA: TGTGCCAGCAGCTTAGACATAAACTACTCTAATGAAAAACTGTTTTTT.

Turning to this clonotype: A much larger clonotype is one base distant, so this may be a read error. V usage is TRBV20-1 and J usage is TRBJ1-4; no firm D call. The CDR3 totals 14 residues. Trimming stripped 5 bases from V and 4 bases from J, with 14 bases between. Germline lookup yields CDR1 DFQATT and CDR2 SNEGSKA (reference sequence). The CDR3, as DNA: TGCAGTGCTGAGGAGTCAGCGGGTAATGAAAAACTGTTTTTT. Translating gives CSAEESAGNEKLFF.

This clonotype has at least ten counts. This rearrangement joins TRBV12-3 or TRBV12-4 to TRBJ2-1; D remains ambiguous. This CDR3 spans 12 amino acids. The V gene lost 3 bases and the J gene lost 7 bases, with 7 bases spanning the gap. In DNA form, the CDR3 reads TGTGCCAGCAGTTTTGGTTATAATGAGCAGTTCTTC. Its protein product is CASSFGYNEQFF.

This clonotype has a count of ten or more. CDR3 protein: CASSLTGVMNTEAFF. The CDR3 bases are TGCGCCAGCAGCTTGACAGGTGTCATGAACACTGAAGCTTTCTTT. The chain is built from TRBV5-1 and TRBJ1-1; perhaps TRBD1 as D (5 bases). Trimming removed 1 base at V and 0 bases at J, with 10 bases between. CDR3 length: 15 amino acids. CDR1 and CDR2 from the germline V gene are SGHRS and YFSETQ. Supplemented by reference TRBV5-1 and TRBJ1-1, the full variable domain reads KAGVTQTPRYLIKTRGQQVTLSCSPISGHRSVSWYQQTPGQGLQFLFEYFSETQRNKGNFPGRFSGRQFSNSRSEMNVSTLELGDSALYLCASSLTGVMNTEAFFGQGTRLTVV.

The rearrangement links TRBV7-9 to TRBJ2-4, with 10 bases lining up with TRBD1. With V trimmed by 5 bases and J by 8 bases, 9 bases remained unmatched. Germline V lookup: CDR1 SEHNR, CDR2 FQNEAQ (reference sequence). CDR3 size: 15 residues. The CDR3 protein is CASSIRQGAVDIQYF. The CDR3 DNA is TGTGCCAGCAGCATCCGACAGGGGGCGGTGGACATTCAGTACTTC.

CDR3 protein: CASSYLAGGPWGTQYF. In DNA, the CDR3 is TGTGCCAGCAGTTACTTAGCGGGAGGGCCTTGGGGGACCCAGTACTTC. V usage is TRBV6-5 and J usage is TRBJ2-5; 11 bases line up with TRBD2. The junction had 8 bases not matched to a gene; V was cut back by 1 base and J by 7 bases. The CDR3 is 16 residues long. Germline-derived CDR1 and CDR2 are MNHEY and SVGAGI.

There are many counts of this clonotype. The chain is built from TRBV6-2 or TRBV6-3 and TRBJ2-1; 9 nucleotides line up with TRBD1. Unmatched junction bases numbered 7, after V lost 5 bases and J lost 2 bases. In germline, CDR1 is MNHEY, CDR2 SVGEGT. The CDR3 is made up of 16 amino acids. The CDR3 sequence is CASSHRRDRAYNEQFF. CDR3 sequence (DNA): TGTGCCAGCAGTCACAGGCGGGACAGGGCCTACAATGAGCAGTTCTTC.

This clonotype was counted at least ten times. The chain carries TRBV11-2 and TRBJ1-2; unclear D gene. Germline values: CDR1 SGHAT, CDR2 FQNNGV. V dropped 2 bases and J dropped 0 bases, with 10 bases sitting between them. The CDR3 has 15 residues. Here the CDR3 reads CASSLTVDANYGYTF. CDR3 DNA: TGTGCCAGCAGCTTAACGGTAGACGCTAACTATGGCTACACCTTC. Combining the CDR3 with reference TRBV11-2 and TRBJ1-2 gives the whole variable domain EAGVAQSPRYKIIEKRQSVAFWCNPISGHATLYWYQQILGQGPKLLIQFQNNGVVDDSQLPKDRFSAERLKGVDSTLKIQPAKLEDSAVYLCASSLTVDANYGYTFGSGTRLTVV.

To note about this clonotype: The junction departs from the called germline gene at one end, perhaps through a read error. The rearrangement joins TRBV20-1 to TRBJ2-7, with D perhaps given as TRBD1 or TRBD2 (5 bases each). The CDR3 is 15 amino acids. Looked up from germline, CDR1 is DFQATT and CDR2 is SNEGSKA (reference sequence). CDR3 residues: CSTSPQDEANYEQYF. Here the CDR3 DNA reads TGCAGTACTAGTCCACAGGACGAAGCGAACTACGAGCAGTACTTC.